This TCR beta chain was captured by sequencing in a study of vaccination effects on CD4 cells after COVID-19. Study results and caveats: Among infection- and vaccine-induced clones, marked clonal contraction occurred late after vaccination. No early post-infection timepoints were available in the study, which also included few convalescent patients.

After expansion with viral peptide pools in the ViraFEST assay, antigen-specific CD4+ T cells were sequenced. Culturing for 10 to 11 days preceded CD4+ T cell isolation. This person's SARS-CoV-2 infection, confirmed by PCR, occurred between March and December 2020. TCRdb's copy holds only in-frame clones and misses some; the assay was immunoSEQ multiplex PCR. Of around 30,000 clones in the sample, approximately 80% were seen once. V was cut by 2 bases and J by 1 base, with 8 bases left in between. The CDR3 covers 14 residues. CDR1 MNHNY and CDR2 SVGAGI come from the germline V gene (reference sequence). In the case of this clone: What it binds is not known.

The chain employs TRBV6-6 and TRBJ1-1; D is undetermined. This specimen consisted of CD4+ T cells from PBMCs cultured with HCoV-NL63 spike peptides, obtained before COVID-19 vaccination. This TCR was recovered from a human donor who had a prior SARS-CoV-2 infection. In nucleotides, the CDR3 is TGTGCCAGCAGTTACAGGTCTCAGAACACTGAAGCTTTCTTT. Encoded protein: CASSYRSQNTEAFF.